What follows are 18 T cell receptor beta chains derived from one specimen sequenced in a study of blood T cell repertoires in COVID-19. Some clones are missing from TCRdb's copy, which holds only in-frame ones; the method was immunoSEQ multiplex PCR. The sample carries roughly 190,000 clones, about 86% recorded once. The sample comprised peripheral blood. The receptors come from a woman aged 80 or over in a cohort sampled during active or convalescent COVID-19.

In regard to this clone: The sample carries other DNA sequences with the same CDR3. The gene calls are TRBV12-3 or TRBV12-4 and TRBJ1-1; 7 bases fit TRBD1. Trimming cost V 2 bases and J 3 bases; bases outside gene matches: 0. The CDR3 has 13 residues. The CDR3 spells CASSLTGDTEAFF. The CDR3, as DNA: TGTGCCAGCAGTTTAACAGGGGACACTGAAGCTTTCTTT.

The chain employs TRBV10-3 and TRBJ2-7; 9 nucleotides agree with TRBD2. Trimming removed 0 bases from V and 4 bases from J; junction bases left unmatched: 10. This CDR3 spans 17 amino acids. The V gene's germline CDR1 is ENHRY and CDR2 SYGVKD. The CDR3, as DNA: TGTGCCATCAGTGAGTCGATGGGCGGGGGGGCCGTATACGAGCAGTACTTC. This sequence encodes CAISESMGGGAVYEQYF.

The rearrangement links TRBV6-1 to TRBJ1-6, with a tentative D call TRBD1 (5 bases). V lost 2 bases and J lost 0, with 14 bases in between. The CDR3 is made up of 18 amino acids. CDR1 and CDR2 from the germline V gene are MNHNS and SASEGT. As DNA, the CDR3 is TGTGCCAGCAGTGAAATTTGGGGGGGGAGCTCCTATAATTCACCCCTCCACTTT. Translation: CASSEIWGGSSYNSPLHF.

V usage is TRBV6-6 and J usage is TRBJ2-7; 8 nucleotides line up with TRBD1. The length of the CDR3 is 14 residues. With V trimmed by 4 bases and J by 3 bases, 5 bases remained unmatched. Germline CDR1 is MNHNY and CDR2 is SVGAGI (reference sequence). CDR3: CASSLRDRIYEQYF. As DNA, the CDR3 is TGTGCCAGCAGTTTACGGGACAGGATCTACGAGCAGTACTTC.

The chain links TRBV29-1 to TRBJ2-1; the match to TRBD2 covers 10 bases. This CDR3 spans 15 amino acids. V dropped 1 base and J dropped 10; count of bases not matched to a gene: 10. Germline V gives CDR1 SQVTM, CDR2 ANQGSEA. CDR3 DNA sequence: TGCAGCGTTGAAGGACTAGCGGGCCCGGTGGGGGAGCAGTTCTTC. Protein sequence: CSVEGLAGPVGEQFF.

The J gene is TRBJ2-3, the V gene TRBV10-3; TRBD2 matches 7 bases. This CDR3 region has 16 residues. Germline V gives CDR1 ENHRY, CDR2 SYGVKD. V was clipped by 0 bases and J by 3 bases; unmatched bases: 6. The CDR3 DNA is TGTGCCATCAGTGAGTCTGGCCGGGGGGTGACAGATACGCAGTATTTT. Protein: CAISESGRGVTDTQYF.

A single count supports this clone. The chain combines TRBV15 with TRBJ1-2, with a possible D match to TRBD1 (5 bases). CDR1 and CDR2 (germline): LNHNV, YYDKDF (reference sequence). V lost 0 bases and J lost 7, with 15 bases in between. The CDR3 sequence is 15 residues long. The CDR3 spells CATSRDLVQGRGYTF. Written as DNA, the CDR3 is TGTGCCACCAGCAGAGATTTAGTGCAGGGCCGTGGCTACACCTTC.

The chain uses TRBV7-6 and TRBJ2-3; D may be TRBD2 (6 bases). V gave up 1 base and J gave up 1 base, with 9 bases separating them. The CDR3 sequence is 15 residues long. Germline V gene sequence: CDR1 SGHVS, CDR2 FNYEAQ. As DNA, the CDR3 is TGTGCCAGCAGCTTAGGTGGGGAGGGCACAGATACGCAGTATTTT. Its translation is CASSLGGEGTDTQYF.

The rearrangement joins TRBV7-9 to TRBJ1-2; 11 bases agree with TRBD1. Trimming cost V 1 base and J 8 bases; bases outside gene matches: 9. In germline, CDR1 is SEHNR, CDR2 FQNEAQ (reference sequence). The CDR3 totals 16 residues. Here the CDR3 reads CASSLEVRTGGRGYTF. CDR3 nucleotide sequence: TGTGCCAGCAGCTTAGAAGTTAGGACAGGGGGCCGGGGCTACACCTTC.

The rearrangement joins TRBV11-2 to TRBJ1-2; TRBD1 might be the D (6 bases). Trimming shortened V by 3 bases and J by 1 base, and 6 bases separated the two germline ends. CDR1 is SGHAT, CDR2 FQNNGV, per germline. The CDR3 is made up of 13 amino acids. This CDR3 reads CASSLGHNYGYTF. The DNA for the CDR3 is TGTGCCAGCAGCTTGGGACATAACTATGGCTACACCTTC.

The DNA for the CDR3 is TGTGCCTGGAGTAAAGCCGGAGGATTGTCTGGGGCCAACGTCCTGACTTTC. The encoded protein is CAWSKAGGLSGANVLTF. The V call is TRBV30, the J call TRBJ2-6; the D gene is possibly TRBD2 (5 bases). V lost 2 bases and J 1 base, leaving 15 bases between the germline ends. CDR3 size: 17 residues. Germline assignment: CDR1 GTSNPN and CDR2 SVGIG (reference sequence).

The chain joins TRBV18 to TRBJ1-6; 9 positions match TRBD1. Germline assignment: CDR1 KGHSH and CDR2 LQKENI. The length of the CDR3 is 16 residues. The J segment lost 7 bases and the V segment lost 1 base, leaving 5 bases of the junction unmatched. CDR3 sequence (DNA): TGTGCCAGCTCACCACAGCGGACAGGGGAAAATTCACCCCTCCACTTT. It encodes CASSPQRTGENSPLHF.

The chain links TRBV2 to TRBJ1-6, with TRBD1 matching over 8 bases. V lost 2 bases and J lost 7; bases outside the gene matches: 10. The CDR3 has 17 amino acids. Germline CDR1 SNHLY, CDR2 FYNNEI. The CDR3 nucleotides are TGTGCCAGCAGTGAACTTGGGGGGGGACAGGTGAATTCACCCCTCCACTTT. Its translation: CASSELGGGQVNSPLHF. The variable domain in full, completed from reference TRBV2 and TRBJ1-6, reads EPEVTQTPSHQVTQMGQEVILRCVPISNHLYFYWYRQILGQKVEFLVSFYNNEISEKSEIFDDQFSVERPDGSNFTLKIRSTKLEDSAMYFCASSELGGGQVNSPLHFGNGTRLTVT.

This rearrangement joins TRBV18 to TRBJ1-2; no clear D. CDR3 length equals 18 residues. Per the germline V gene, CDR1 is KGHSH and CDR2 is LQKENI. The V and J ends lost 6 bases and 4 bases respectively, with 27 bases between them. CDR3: CASSPGVVGQEYGYGYTF. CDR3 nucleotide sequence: TGTGCCAGCTCTCCCGGCGTCGTTGGGCAGGAATATGGCTATGGCTACACCTTC.

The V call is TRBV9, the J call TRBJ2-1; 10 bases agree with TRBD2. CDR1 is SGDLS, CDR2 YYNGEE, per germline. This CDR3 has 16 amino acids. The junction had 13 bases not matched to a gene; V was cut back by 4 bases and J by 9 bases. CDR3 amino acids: CASSQREGLSDPEQFF. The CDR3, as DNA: TGTGCCAGCAGCCAGCGGGAGGGCCTCAGTGATCCTGAGCAGTTCTTC.

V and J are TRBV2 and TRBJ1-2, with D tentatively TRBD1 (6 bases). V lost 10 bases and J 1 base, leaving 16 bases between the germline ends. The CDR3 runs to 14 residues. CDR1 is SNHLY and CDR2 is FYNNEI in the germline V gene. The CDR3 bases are TGTGCCATACGCCGGACAGCCCTTAACTATGGCTACACCTTC. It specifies CAIRRTALNYGYTF.

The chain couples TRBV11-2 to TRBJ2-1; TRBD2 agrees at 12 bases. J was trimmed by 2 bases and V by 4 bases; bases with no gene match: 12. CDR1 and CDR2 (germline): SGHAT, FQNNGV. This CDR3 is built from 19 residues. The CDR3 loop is CASSSLTSGGAAAYNEQFF. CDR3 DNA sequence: TGTGCCAGCAGCTCCCTGACTAGCGGGGGCGCCGCGGCCTACAATGAGCAGTTCTTC.

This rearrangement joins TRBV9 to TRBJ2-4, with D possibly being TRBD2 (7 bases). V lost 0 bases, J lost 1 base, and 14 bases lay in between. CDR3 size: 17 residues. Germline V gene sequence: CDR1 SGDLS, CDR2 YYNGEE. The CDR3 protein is CASSVGDAGAAKNIQYF. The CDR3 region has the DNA TGTGCCAGCAGCGTAGGTGACGCGGGGGCCGCCAAAAACATTCAGTACTTC.